The 16 T cell receptor beta chains listed next were all sequenced from one sample in a study of type 1 regulatory T cells. Via MiXCR, TCRdb re-called the reads, giving one row per CDR3 protein. This table holds tens of thousands of distinct CDR3 sequences, 12% found once. What these receptors recognize is not known. Sequencing was carried out using cultured non-Tr1 T cells, either the whole culture or a sorted T cell fraction (not recorded which). Receptor source: a human donor in good health.

The chain joins TRBV10-3 to TRBJ1-1; D ambiguous. Per germline, CDR1 ENHRY and CDR2 SYGVKD. V dropped 2 bases and J dropped 1 base, with 8 bases sitting between them. The CDR3 has 14 amino acids. CDR3 in amino acids: CAISEGRRNTEAFF. The CDR3 DNA is TGTGCCATCAGTGAGGGGAGGAGGAACACTGAAGCTTTCTTT.

This clonotype was counted at least ten times. The rearrangement links TRBV6-2 or TRBV6-3 to TRBJ1-1; D gene ambiguous. The CDR3 has 14 residues. Trimming pared 6 bases from V and 0 bases from J, leaving 11 bases between. CDR1 and CDR2 from the germline V gene are MNHEY and SVGEGT. CDR3 sequence reads: CASRIRPMNTEAFF. DNA of the CDR3: TGTGCCAGCAGAATTCGACCGATGAACACTGAAGCTTTCTTT.

This clonotype has more than one count but fewer than ten. J is TRBJ2-1 and V is TRBV19; 8 bases are a match to TRBD2. Trimming removed 11 bases from V and 10 bases from J; junction bases left unmatched: 22. The CDR3 sequence is 16 residues long. In germline, CDR1 is LNHDA, CDR2 SQIVND (reference sequence). As DNA, the CDR3 is TGTGCCCCTAAGGGGACCCCACGGGAGGGAGATTCAGAGCAGTTCTTC. Its protein is CAPKGTPREGDSEQFF. Full variable domain (remainder filled in from reference TRBV19 and TRBJ2-1): DGGITQSPKYLFRKEGQNVTLSCEQNLNHDAMYWYRQDPGQGLRLIYYSQIVNDFQKGDIAEGYSVSREKKESFPLTVTSAQKNPTAFYLCAPKGTPREGDSEQFFGPGTRLTVL.

Many counts were recorded for this clonotype. The chain couples TRBV7-6 to TRBJ2-1; D is ambiguous. The CDR3 spans 17 residues. The V and J ends lost 3 bases and 1 base respectively, with 16 bases between them. The V gene's germline CDR1 is SGHVS and CDR2 FNYEAQ. The CDR3 region is CASSLNPRAASYNEQFF. For the CDR3, the DNA is TGTGCCAGCAGCTTGAACCCCCGGGCAGCGTCCTACAATGAGCAGTTCTTC.

This clonotype was counted ten times or more. The V call is TRBV5-1, the J call TRBJ1-4; TRBD1 matches at 9 bases. Germline CDR1 reads SGHRS; CDR2 reads YFSETQ. Trimming removed 4 bases from V and 7 bases from J; junction bases left unmatched: 8. This CDR3 region has 15 residues. The CDR3: CASSDPGQGSEKLFF. Here the CDR3 DNA reads TGCGCCAGCAGCGATCCGGGACAGGGAAGTGAAAAACTGTTTTTT. The whole variable domain, filled in from reference TRBV5-1 and TRBJ1-4, reads KAGVTQTPRYLIKTRGQQVTLSCSPISGHRSVSWYQQTPGQGLQFLFEYFSETQRNKGNFPGRFSGRQFSNSRSEMNVSTLELGDSALYLCASSDPGQGSEKLFFGSGTQLSVL.

Concerning this clonotype: A read error may be the cause here, since a much bigger clone is one base away. V gene TRBV5-1 combines with J gene TRBJ1-1, with a possible D match to TRBD1 (5 bases). This CDR3 has 14 amino acids. Germline V gives CDR1 SGHRS, CDR2 YFSETQ. V was trimmed by 0 bases and J by 0 bases, leaving 6 bases between them. Written as DNA, the CDR3 is TGCGCCAGCAGCTTGGGACAGATGAACACTGAAGCTTTCTTT. Residues: CASSLGQMNTEAFF.

The chain carries TRBV20-1 and TRBJ2-6, with a possible D match to TRBD1 (5 bases). The germline V and J ends were trimmed by 4 bases and 0 bases, with 13 bases remaining between them. CDR1 is DFQATT, CDR2 SNEGSKA, per germline (reference sequence). This CDR3 is built from 16 residues. The CDR3 here is CSATRQSNSGANVLTF. The CDR3 DNA sequence: TGCAGTGCTACCAGACAGAGCAACTCTGGGGCCAACGTCCTGACTTTC.

By frequency in the sample, this clonotype is medium-sized (0.01 to 0.1%). J is TRBJ2-1 and V is TRBV5-1; D possibly corresponds to TRBD2 (5 bases). CDR1 is SGHRS, CDR2 YFSETQ, per germline. V was cut by 7 bases and J by 5 bases, with 16 bases left in between. This CDR3 is built from 14 residues. The CDR3 region is CASYEGAKHNEQFF. The CDR3 bases are TGCGCCAGCTACGAGGGAGCGAAGCACAATGAGCAGTTCTTC.

The chain has TRBV20-1 and TRBJ2-1; 7 nucleotides align to TRBD2. The J segment lost 1 base and the V segment lost 0 bases, leaving 3 bases of the junction unmatched. Germline V gene data show CDR1 as DFQATT and CDR2 as SNEGSKA (reference sequence). The CDR3 contains 15 residues. CDR3 nucleotides: TGCAGTGCTAGAGAACTAGCGAGATCCTACAATGAGCAGTTCTTC. Translation: CSARELARSYNEQFF.

This clonotype was counted at least ten times. CDR3 DNA sequence: TGTGCCATCAGTGACCTCCGGGAAGGTCTCTTCTTC. Translation gives CAISDLREGLFF. The chain uses TRBV10-3 and TRBJ2-1, with D tentatively TRBD2 (5 bases). This CDR3 is built from 12 residues. The V end lost 3 bases, the J end lost 16 bases, and 16 bases lay between the germline ends. Looked up from germline, CDR1 is ENHRY and CDR2 is SYGVKD.

This clonotype was detected ten times or more. V gene TRBV20-1 combines with J gene TRBJ2-1; D gene uncertain. In germline, CDR1 is DFQATT, CDR2 SNEGSKA (reference sequence). There are 13 residues in the CDR3. V was trimmed by 3 bases and J by 5 bases, leaving 11 bases between them. CDR3 coding DNA: TGCAGTGCTAGGCCCTTAAACAACAATGAGCAGTTCTTC. Its translation is CSARPLNNNEQFF.

This clonotype occurred many times. The chain links TRBV20-1 to TRBJ2-7; tentatively, D is TRBD2 (6 bases). The CDR3 has 15 residues. CDR1 is DFQATT and CDR2 is SNEGSKA in the germline V gene (reference sequence). The V and J ends lost 2 bases and 4 bases respectively, with 18 bases between them. CDR3 in amino acids: CSARLPRDSRYEQYF. The CDR3 DNA reads as TGCAGTGCTAGATTACCCCGGGACTCGAGATACGAGCAGTACTTC.

The CDR3, as DNA: TGTGCCAGCAGCTTAGCGCATCCAGCTGGGGAGCTGTTTTTT. It translates to CASSLAHPAGELFF. The J gene is TRBJ2-2, the V gene TRBV7-6; no clear D. CDR1 is SGHVS, CDR2 FNYEAQ, per germline. The V and J ends lost 0 bases and 8 bases respectively, with 10 bases between them. CDR3 length: 14 amino acids. Looking up the rest from reference TRBV7-6 and TRBJ2-2 gives the full variable domain: GAGVSQSPRYKVTKRGQDVALRCDPISGHVSLYWYRQALGQGPEFLTYFNYEAQQDKSGLPNDRFSAERPEGSISTLTIQRTEQRDSAMYRCASSLAHPAGELFFGEGSRLTVL.

The chain joins TRBV7-2 to TRBJ2-7, with 14 bases identical to TRBD2. V was pared by 4 bases and J by 7 bases, with 3 bases of the junction left unmatched. CDR3 length: 14 residues. CDR1 SGHTA and CDR2 FQGNSA come from the germline V gene. The CDR3 region is CASSWGLAGVEQYF. CDR3 sequence (DNA): TGTGCCAGCAGCTGGGGACTAGCGGGAGTTGAGCAGTACTTC.

This clonotype was counted a single time. This clone may be a read error of a much larger clone one base away. V usage is TRBV14 and J usage is TRBJ2-3; D is uncertain. Germline V gene sequence: CDR1 SGHDN, CDR2 FVKESK. This CDR3 has 14 residues. The CDR3 region has the DNA TGTGCCGGCAGCCGCGACAATTTCCCAGATACGCAGTATTTT. It translates to CAGSRDNFPDTQYF.

The sample holds many counts of this clonotype. This chain uses TRBV20-1 with TRBJ1-1, with D maybe TRBD1 (5 bases). The CDR3 has 14 amino acids. Germline CDR1 DFQATT, CDR2 SNEGSKA (reference sequence). The CDR3 region is CSSSGQGGTTEAFF. The CDR3 DNA reads TGCTCCAGCTCGGGGCAGGGTGGAACGACTGAAGCTTTCTTT.